This T cell receptor (beta chain) was profiled in a study of cytomegalovirus exposure and HLA in healthy donors. This CDR3 contains 17 residues. Between the trimmed V and J ends, which lost 2 bases and 0 bases, there was a span of 17 bases. Germline V lookup: CDR1 MGHRA, CDR2 YSYEKL. The PCR used 60 Vbeta and 13 Jbeta primers. The protocol was immunoSEQ multiplex PCR, while the TCRdb copy is restricted to in-frame clones and leaves out a portion. The sample holds about 130,000 clones, over 70% seen once. J is TRBJ2-7 and V is TRBV4-1; D not resolved. The clonotype comes from a man aged 25 to 40 in good health and CMV-seronegative. Sequenced input: PBMCs. DNA of the CDR3: TGCGCCAGCAGCCAATTTTTTGGGCAGGTCAGCTCCTACGAGCAGTACTTC. Amino acid sequence: CASSQFFGQVSSYEQYF.